Reported below is one TCR beta chain. This clonotype came up many times. The antigen it binds to is not known. There are no base qualities to consult, and no much larger clone falls within one base. The CDR3 numbers 16 residues from cysteine through phenylalanine. The kept DNA is CDR3 alone, 48 bases in frame from the first base. Looking up the germline V gene (reference sequence) yields CDR1 SGHNT and CDR2 YYREEE. The V end loses 0 bases and the J end loses 4 bases, and a stretch of 16 bases separates them. The label giving this sample's time point can be read as: patch test 3, about 24 weeks after DPC sensitization. The treatment or condition label corresponds to: therapeutic diphenylcyclopropenone sensitization with weekly scalp DPC. Blood at each patch-test visit was drawn before the patch test was applied. Patients were eligible if aged 18 to 70, diagnosed with alopecia and judged suitable for DPC therapy, and pregnant patients were excluded. Total RNA was extracted from unfractionated whole blood collected in Tempus Blood RNA tubes.

Library creation used RACE. The run used a NextSeq 500. During library preparation, unique molecular identifiers were attached to individual cDNA molecules so that TCRs could be counted quantitatively and reproducibly. Both TCR alpha and TCR beta chains were sequenced from each blood RNA sample. The original methods were these. A median of roughly 99,000 TCRs per sample was observed, with a range of about 23,224 to 700,000. V, J and CDR3 annotation of the TCR reads was performed with the Decombinator software suite. For PS versus PT1 abundance plots, all samples were subsampled to the same number of TCRs (28,000). Expanded TCRs were defined as absent before sensitization and observed at least eight times at the 2-week time point. TCRdb reran the public reads through fastp at Q25 and MiXCR, keeping productive beta chains. CDR3 protein duplicates are merged, each entry listing the most common genes and DNA. TCRdb, rather than the study authors, made the V and J calls. The sample profile shows over 80,000 distinct CDR3 sequences; about a tenth of them were found once. 0.8% to 1.2% of the sample comes from the top ten.

The record originates from a study of human T cells and chemical hapten exposure (dated by TCRdb to the early 2020s). In terms of the full investigation: For sensitization, 2% DPC in acetone was applied to a 2 cm by 2 cm area of upper inner arm skin. Throughout the study period of 20 to 30 weeks, patients also received therapeutic DPC doses to the scalp every week. Patch testing on the upper back used Finn chambers containing 0.01% DPC, with scoring done after 6 days according to International Contact Dermatitis Research Group standards. The mostly female patient cohort included alopecia areata with under or over 50% scalp involvement, alopecia totalis and alopecia universalis. Libraries were pooled for sequencing, and variation in per-sample TCR yields was attributed mainly to small differences in library volumes within the pool. The study tracked peripheral blood TCR repertoire changes in vivo during primary and secondary sensitization to the hapten diphenylcyclopropenone (DPC) in alopecia patients. Blood was sampled from patients pre-sensitization (week 0) and at 2, 6 and about 24 weeks after DPC sensitization. Some 29 alopecia patients provided blood for TCR sequencing at one to four time points (pre-sensitization, 2, 6 and 24 weeks). Study-wide findings and limitations: Alopecia, a presumed autoimmune disease, was present in all patients, so the immune response of the patients might differ from that of healthy individuals. After repeated subsampling, changes were observed in the strength of the expansion versus patch-test correlation and in the threshold at which the correlation became significant. Expanded TCRs formed significantly more large CDR3 similarity clusters than pre-sensitization or healthy control sets, consistent with antigen-driven responses. Patch test score correlated positively with the number of PT1 expanded TCRs, reaching significance at thresholds 8, 16 and 32 but not at 4. The number of TCRs above 1 in 1000 frequency did not change with DPC sensitization; there was no evidence of global repertoire structure alterations.

The sequencing used whole blood, collected in connection with sensitization to the hapten diphenylcyclopropenone (DPC). This sequence was found in a woman in her thirties with alopecia areata. Some clones in this sample may be carry-over from other donors' samples. The chain uses TRBV5-4 and TRBJ1-2; no D gene is confidently identified. The nucleotide sequence is given as TGTGCCAGCAGCTTGGTCATCGGGCCAGGAGGCTATGGCTACACCTTC. Its protein is CASSLVIGPGGYGYTF.